This is a list of T cell receptor beta chains from one sample in a study of blood T cell repertoires in COVID-19. Sequenced by immunoSEQ multiplex PCR; TCRdb stores in-frame clones only, minus some. Among around 270,000 clones, more than 85% were seen once, and the ten largest hold roughly 5%. Sequencing input: peripheral blood. These receptors all stem from a woman aged 55-69 years with COVID-19, enrolled during active disease. The conserved cysteine and the conserved F or W are not part of the CDR3 here.

>TRBV28|TRBJ1-2
ASSLAGFDYGYT
>TRBV5-4|TRBJ2-5
ASSSPLTGTLRETQY
>TRBV29-1|TRBJ1-1
SADRVNTEAF
>TRBV3-1/TRBV3-2|TRBJ2-3
ASSQFRGADTQY
>TRBV5-4|TRBJ1-1
ASSKSVYTEAF
>TRBV9|TRBJ2-1
ASSVAAGGYNEQF
>TRBV5-6|TRBJ1-2
ASSLAGANYGYT
>TRBV27|TRBJ1-5
ASSLAGPDQPQH
>TRBV4-1|TRBJ2-5
ASSQGGRQYQETQY
>TRBV19|TRBJ2-7
ASSIGRGLAASSYEQY
>TRBV19|TRBJ1-2
ASSISTGMGYT
>TRBV5-1|TRBJ2-3
ASSLLGQGTDTQY
>TRBV4-2|TRBJ2-2
ASSPGHGTGLNTGELF
>TRBV4-1|TRBJ2-7
ASSQGVPGLAEPYEQY
>TRBV19|TRBJ2-7
ASSTGTSGMSFRYEQY
>TRBV28|TRBJ2-1
ASSLVSGRSNEQF
>TRBV7-6|TRBJ2-7
ASSLEGTSEQY
>TRBV6-1|TRBJ2-1
ASSAMTGGHVNEQF
>TRBV28|TRBJ2-1
ASSQTVLGGGASYNEQF
>TRBV7-2|TRBJ2-3
ASSLGGQGPDTQY